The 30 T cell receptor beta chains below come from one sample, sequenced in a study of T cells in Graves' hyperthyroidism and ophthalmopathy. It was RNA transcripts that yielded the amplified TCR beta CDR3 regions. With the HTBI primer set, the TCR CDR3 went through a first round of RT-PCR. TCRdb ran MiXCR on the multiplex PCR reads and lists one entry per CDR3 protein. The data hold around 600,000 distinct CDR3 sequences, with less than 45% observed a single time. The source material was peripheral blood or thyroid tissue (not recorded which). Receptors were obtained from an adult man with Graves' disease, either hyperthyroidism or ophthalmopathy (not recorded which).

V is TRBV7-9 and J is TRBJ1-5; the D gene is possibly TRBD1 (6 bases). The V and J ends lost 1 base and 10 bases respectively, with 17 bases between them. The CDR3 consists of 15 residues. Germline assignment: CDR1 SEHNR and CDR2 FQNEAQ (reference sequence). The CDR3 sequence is CASSLVAGDGSPQHF. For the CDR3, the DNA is TGTGCCAGCAGCTTAGTGGCAGGGGATGGATCACCCCAGCATTTT. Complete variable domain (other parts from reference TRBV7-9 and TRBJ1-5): DTGVSQNPRHKITKRGQNVTFRCDPISEHNRLYWYRQTLGQGPEFLTYFQNEAQLEKSRLLSDRFSAERPKGSFSTLEIQRTEQGDSAMYLCASSLVAGDGSPQHFGDGTRLSIL.

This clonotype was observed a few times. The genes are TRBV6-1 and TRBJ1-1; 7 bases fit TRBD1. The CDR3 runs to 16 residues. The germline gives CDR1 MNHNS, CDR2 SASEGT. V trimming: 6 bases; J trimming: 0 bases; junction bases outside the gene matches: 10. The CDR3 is CASRSPNRGLNTEAFF. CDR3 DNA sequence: TGTGCCAGCAGATCGCCTAACAGGGGCCTGAACACTGAAGCTTTCTTT.

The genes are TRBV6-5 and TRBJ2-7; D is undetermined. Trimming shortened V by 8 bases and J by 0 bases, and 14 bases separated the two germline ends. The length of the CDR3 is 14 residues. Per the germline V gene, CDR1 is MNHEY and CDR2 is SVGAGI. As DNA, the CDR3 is TGTGCCAGCGGACCGACGTTTAGCTCCTACGAGCAGTACTTC. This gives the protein CASGPTFSSYEQYF.

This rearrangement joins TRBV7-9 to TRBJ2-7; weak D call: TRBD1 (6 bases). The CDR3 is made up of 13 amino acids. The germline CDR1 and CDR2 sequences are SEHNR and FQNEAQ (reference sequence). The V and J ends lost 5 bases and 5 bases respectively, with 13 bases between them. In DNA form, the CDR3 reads TGTGCCAGCAGCCCTAACAGGGTCCACGAGCAGTACTTC. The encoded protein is CASSPNRVHEQYF.

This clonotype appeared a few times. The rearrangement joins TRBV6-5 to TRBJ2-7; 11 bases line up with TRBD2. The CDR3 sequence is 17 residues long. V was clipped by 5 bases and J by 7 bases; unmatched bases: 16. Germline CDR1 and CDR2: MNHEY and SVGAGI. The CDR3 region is CASSRGVAGGPEREQYF. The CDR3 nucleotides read TGTGCCAGCAGTCGGGGGGTAGCGGGAGGGCCGGAGAGGGAGCAGTACTTC.

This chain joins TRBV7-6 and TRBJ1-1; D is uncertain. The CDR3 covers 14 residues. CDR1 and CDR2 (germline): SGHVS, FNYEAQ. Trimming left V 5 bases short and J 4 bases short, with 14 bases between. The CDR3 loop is CASSQHEMGTEAFF. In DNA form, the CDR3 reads TGTGCCAGCAGCCAACACGAGATGGGCACTGAAGCTTTCTTT.

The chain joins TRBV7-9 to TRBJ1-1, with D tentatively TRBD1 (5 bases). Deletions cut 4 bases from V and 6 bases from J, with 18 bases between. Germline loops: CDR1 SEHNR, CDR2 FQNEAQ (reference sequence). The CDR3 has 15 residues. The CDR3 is CASSSGLAGDAEAFF. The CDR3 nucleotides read TGTGCCAGCAGCTCGGGACTAGCGGGTGACGCTGAAGCTTTCTTT.

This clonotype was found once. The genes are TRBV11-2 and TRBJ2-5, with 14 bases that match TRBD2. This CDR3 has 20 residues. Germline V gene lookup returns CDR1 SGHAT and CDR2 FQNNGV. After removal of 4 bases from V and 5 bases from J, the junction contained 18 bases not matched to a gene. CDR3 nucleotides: TGTGCCAGCAGCTACCGGACTAGCGGGGGGCGGATTAGGTCTGGTGAGACCCAGTACTTC. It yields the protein CASSYRTSGGRIRSGETQYF. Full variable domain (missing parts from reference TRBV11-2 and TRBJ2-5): EAGVAQSPRYKIIEKRQSVAFWCNPISGHATLYWYQQILGQGPKLLIQFQNNGVVDDSQLPKDRFSAERLKGVDSTLKIQPAKLEDSAVYLCASSYRTSGGRIRSGETQYFGPGTRLLVL.

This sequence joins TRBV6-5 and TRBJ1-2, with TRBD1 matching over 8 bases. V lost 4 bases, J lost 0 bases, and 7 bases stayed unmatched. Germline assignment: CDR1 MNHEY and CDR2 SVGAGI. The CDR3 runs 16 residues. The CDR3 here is CASSLSWDRPNYGYTF. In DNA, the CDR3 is TGTGCCAGCAGTTTATCGTGGGACAGGCCTAACTATGGCTACACCTTC.

CDR3 sequence reads: CASSPGRAGEQYF. In nucleotides, the CDR3 is TGTGCCAGCAGCCCTGGGAGAGCCGGCGAGCAGTACTTC. The gene calls are TRBV7-8 and TRBJ2-7; maybe TRBD2 (5 bases). Trimming stripped 5 bases from V and 6 bases from J, with 14 bases between. CDR1 is SGHVS, CDR2 FQNEAQ, per germline. The CDR3 is 13 amino acids.

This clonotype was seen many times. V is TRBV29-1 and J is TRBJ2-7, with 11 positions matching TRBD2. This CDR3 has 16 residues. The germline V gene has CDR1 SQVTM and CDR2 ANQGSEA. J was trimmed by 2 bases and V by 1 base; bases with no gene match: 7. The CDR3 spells CSVEARGLAVTYEQYF. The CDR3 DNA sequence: TGCAGCGTTGAAGCCCGGGGACTAGCGGTCACCTACGAGCAGTACTTC.

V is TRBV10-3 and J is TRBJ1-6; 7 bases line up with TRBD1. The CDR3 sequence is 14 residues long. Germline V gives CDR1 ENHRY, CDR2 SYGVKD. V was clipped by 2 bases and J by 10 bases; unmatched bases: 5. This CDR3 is CAISETGAGSPLHF. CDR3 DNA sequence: TGTGCCATCAGTGAGACAGGGGCTGGATCACCCCTCCACTTT.

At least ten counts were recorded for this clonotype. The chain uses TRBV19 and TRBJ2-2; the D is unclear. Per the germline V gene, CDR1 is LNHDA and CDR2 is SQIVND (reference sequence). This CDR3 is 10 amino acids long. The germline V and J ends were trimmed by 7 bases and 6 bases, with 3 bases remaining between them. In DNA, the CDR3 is TGTGCCAGTAAGGCCGGGGAGCTGTTTTTT. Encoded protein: CASKAGELFF. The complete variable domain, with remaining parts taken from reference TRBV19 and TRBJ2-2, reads DGGITQSPKYLFRKEGQNVTLSCEQNLNHDAMYWYRQDPGQGLRLIYYSQIVNDFQKGDIAEGYSVSREKKESFPLTVTSAQKNPTAFYLCASKAGELFFGEGSRLTVL.

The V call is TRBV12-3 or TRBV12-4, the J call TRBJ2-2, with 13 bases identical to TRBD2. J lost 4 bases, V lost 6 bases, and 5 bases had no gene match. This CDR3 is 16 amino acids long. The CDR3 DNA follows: TGTGCCAGCAGCTGGACTAGCGGGAGTTTCACCGGGGAGCTGTTTTTT. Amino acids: CASSWTSGSFTGELFF.

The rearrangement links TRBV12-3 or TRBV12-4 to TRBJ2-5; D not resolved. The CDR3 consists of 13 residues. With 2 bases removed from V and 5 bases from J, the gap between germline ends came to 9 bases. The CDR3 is CASSLWRKETQYF. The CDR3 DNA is TGTGCCAGCAGTTTATGGAGAAAGGAGACCCAGTACTTC.

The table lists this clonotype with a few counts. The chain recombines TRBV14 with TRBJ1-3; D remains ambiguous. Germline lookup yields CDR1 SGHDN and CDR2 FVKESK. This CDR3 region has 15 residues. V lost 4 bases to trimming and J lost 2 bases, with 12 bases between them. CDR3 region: CASSLQPPAGNTIYF. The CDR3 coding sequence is TGTGCCAGCAGCCTTCAGCCCCCCGCTGGAAACACCATATATTTT. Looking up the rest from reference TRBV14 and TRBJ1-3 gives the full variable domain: EAGVTQFPSHSVIEKGQTVTLRCDPISGHDNLYWYRRVMGKEIKFLLHFVKESKQDESGMPNNRFLAERTGGTYSTLKVQPAELEDSGVYFCASSLQPPAGNTIYFGEGSWLTVV.

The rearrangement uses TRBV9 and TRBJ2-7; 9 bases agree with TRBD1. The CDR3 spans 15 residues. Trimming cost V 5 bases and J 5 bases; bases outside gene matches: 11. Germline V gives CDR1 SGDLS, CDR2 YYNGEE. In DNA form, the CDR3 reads TGTGCCAGCAGTTCACCCGGGACAGGGACCCACGAGCAGTACTTC. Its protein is CASSSPGTGTHEQYF.

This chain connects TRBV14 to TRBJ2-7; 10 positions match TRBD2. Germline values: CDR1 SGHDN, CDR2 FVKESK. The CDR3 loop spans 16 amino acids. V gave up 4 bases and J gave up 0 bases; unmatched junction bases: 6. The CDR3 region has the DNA TGTGCCAGCAGCCTCGCTTCTAGCGGGAGCTCCTACGAGCAGTACTTC. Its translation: CASSLASSGSSYEQYF.

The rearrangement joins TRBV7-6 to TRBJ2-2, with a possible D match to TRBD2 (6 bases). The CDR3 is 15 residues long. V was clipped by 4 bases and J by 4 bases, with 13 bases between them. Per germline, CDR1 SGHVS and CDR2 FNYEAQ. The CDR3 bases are TGTGCCAGCAGCTACGGCGGGACCACCACCGGGGAGCTGTTTTTT. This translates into CASSYGGTTTGELFF.

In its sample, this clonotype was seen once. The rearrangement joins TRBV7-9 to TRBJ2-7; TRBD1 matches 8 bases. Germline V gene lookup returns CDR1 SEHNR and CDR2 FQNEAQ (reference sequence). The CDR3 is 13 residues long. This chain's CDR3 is CATPDRADYEQYF. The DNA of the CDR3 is TGTGCAACCCCGGACAGGGCGGACTACGAGCAGTACTTC.

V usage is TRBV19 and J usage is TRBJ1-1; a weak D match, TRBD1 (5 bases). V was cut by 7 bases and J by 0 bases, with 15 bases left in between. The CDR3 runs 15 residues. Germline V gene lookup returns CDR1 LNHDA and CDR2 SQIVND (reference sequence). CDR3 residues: CASKLGGRLNTEAFF. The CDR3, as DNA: TGTGCCAGTAAATTGGGGGGACGATTGAACACTGAAGCTTTCTTT.

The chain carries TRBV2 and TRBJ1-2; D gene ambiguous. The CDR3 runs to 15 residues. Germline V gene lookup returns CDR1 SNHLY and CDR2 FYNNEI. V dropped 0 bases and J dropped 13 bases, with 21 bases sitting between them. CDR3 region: CASSEAGEVYGYTTF. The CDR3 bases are TGTGCCAGCAGTGAAGCGGGAGAGGTCTATGGCTACACCACCTTC.

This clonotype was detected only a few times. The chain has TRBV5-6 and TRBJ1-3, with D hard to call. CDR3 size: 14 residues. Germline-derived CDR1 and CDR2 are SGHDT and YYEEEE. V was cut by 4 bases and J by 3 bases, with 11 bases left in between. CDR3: CASSVRRFGNTIYF. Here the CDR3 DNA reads TGTGCCAGCAGCGTACGGCGGTTTGGAAACACCATATATTTT.

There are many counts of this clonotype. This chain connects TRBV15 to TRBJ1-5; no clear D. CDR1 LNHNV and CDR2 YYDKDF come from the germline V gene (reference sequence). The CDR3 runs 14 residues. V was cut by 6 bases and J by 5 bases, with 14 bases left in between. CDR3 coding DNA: TGTGCCACCAGTACAATGAGAGAGGATCAGCCCCAGCATTTT. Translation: CATSTMREDQPQHF. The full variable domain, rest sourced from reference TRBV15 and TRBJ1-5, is DAMVIQNPRYQVTQFGKPVTLSCSQTLNHNVMYWYQQKSSQAPKLLFHYYDKDFNNEADTPDNFQSRRPNTSFCFLDIRSPGLGDTAMYLCATSTMREDQPQHFGDGTRLSIL.

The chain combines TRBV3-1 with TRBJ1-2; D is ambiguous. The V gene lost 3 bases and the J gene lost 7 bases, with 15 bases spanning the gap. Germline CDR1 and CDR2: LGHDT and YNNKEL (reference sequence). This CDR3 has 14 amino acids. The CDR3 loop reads CASSQGRMDSGYTF. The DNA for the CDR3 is TGTGCCAGCAGCCAGGGCCGAATGGACTCTGGCTACACCTTC.

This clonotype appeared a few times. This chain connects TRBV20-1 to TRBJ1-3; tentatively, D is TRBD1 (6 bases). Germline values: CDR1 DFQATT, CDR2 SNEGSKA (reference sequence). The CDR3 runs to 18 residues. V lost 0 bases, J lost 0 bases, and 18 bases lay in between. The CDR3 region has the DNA TGCAGTGCTAGAGATCATGGACAGTGGCCAACCTCTGGAAACACCATATATTTT. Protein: CSARDHGQWPTSGNTIYF.

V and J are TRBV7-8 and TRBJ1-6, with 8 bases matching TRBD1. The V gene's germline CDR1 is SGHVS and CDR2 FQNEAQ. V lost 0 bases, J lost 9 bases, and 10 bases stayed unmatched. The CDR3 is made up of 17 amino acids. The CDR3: CASSLADRARWGSPLHF. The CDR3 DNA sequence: TGTGCCAGCAGCTTAGCGGACAGGGCGCGCTGGGGTTCACCCCTCCACTTT.

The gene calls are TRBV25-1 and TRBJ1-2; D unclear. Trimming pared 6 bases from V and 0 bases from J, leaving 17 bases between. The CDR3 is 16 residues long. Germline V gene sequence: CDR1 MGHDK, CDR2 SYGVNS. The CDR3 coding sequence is TGTGCCAGCAGCCAAGATCGGGCCTTCCCTAACTATGGCTACACCTTC. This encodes CASSQDRAFPNYGYTF.

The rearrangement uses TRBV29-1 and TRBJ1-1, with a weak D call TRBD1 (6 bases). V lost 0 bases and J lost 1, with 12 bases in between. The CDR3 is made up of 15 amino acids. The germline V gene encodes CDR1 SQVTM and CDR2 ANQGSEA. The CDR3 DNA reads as TGCAGCGTTGAAGATCGACAGGAGAAGAACACTGAAGCTTTCTTT. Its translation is CSVEDRQEKNTEAFF.

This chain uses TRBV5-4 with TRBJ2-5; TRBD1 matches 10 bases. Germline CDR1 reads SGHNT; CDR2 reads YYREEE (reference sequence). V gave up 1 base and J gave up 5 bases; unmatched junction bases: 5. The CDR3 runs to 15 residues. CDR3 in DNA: TGTGCCAGCAGCTTGAGGGGGACAGGGGACGAGACCCAGTACTTC. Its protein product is CASSLRGTGDETQYF.